Listed here are 13 T cell receptor beta chains from one sample, sequenced in a study of blood T cell repertoires in COVID-19. Here immunoSEQ multiplex PCR was the method, and the copy in TCRdb shows in-frame clones only, minus some. Counted here are more than 200,000 clones, around four fifths occurring once; the ten biggest clones make up 10% to 13%. Sequences were obtained from peripheral blood. Every receptor here comes from an elderly woman with COVID-19, enrolled during active disease.

This sequence joins TRBV7-8 and TRBJ2-7; no reliable D call. The ends were cut back, 0 bases at V and 4 bases at J, with 7 bases in the middle. Germline V gene sequence: CDR1 SGHVS, CDR2 FQNEAQ. The CDR3 is 13 residues long. Here the CDR3 DNA reads TGTGCCAGCAGCTTAGCGTTGCAGTACGAGCAGTACTTC. Translation: CASSLALQYEQYF. The complete variable domain, with remaining parts taken from reference TRBV7-8 and TRBJ2-7, reads GAGVSQSPRYKVAKRGQDVALRCDPISGHVSLFWYQQALGQGPEFLTYFQNEAQLDKSGLPSDRFFAERPEGSVSTLKIQRTQQEDSAVYLCASSLALQYEQYFGPGTRLTVT.

The chain combines TRBV7-2 with TRBJ2-3; D not resolved. The CDR3 is 14 residues long. V lost 2 bases and J 2 bases, leaving 8 bases between the germline ends. Germline V CDR1 and CDR2: SGHTA, FQGNSA. Here the CDR3 DNA reads TGTGCCAGCAGCTTATCCGGGTTCACAGATACGCAGTATTTT. This encodes CASSLSGFTDTQYF.

This rearrangement joins TRBV7-2 to TRBJ2-1; 10 positions match TRBD1. Per the germline V gene, CDR1 is SGHTA and CDR2 is FQGNSA. The V gene end was trimmed by 6 bases and the J gene end by 3 bases; junction bases not matched to a gene: 5. The CDR3 is made up of 15 amino acids. CDR3 in DNA: TGTGCCAGCAGACGACAGGGGGCCAACTACAATGAGCAGTTCTTC. Translation gives CASRRQGANYNEQFF.

The genes are TRBV6-5 and TRBJ1-1; D is perhaps TRBD1 (6 bases). From germline, CDR1 is MNHEY and CDR2 SVGAGI. The CDR3 length is 14 residues. Trimming pared 7 bases from V and 4 bases from J, leaving 16 bases between. The CDR3 DNA sequence: TGTGCCAGCACCAGACAGGATCGGGGCACTGAAGCTTTCTTT. Translating gives CASTRQDRGTEAFF.

About this clone itself: Other nucleotide sequences from this sample produce the same CDR3. The V and J genes are TRBV29-1 and TRBJ1-1; 9 bases align to TRBD1. V shed 7 bases, J shed 4 bases, and the junction held 7 bases outside the gene matches. Germline V CDR1 and CDR2: SQVTM, ANQGSEA. CDR3 size: 13 residues. CDR3 amino acids: CSACSTGGTEAFF. CDR3 bases: TGCAGCGCTTGCTCGACAGGGGGCACTGAAGCTTTCTTT.

V and J are TRBV2 and TRBJ1-2; D not resolved. Germline V gene sequence: CDR1 SNHLY, CDR2 FYNNEI. The CDR3 is 14 amino acids. V was shortened by 6 bases and J by 2 bases, with 13 bases between the two germline ends. CDR3 in amino acids: CASRSSGGNYGYTF. The CDR3 coding sequence is TGTGCCAGCAGATCATCGGGAGGGAACTATGGCTACACCTTC.

V is TRBV24-1 and J is TRBJ1-1; 10 bases match TRBD1. Trimming at V came to 5 bases and at J to 4 bases, leaving 6 bases not matched to a gene. The germline V gene has CDR1 KGHDR and CDR2 SFDVKD. This CDR3 spans 15 amino acids. CDR3 residues: CATSGTGGSSTEAFF. Written as DNA, the CDR3 is TGTGCCACCAGTGGGACAGGGGGTTCGAGCACTGAAGCTTTCTTT.

This clone was observed a handful of times. The chain employs TRBV4-3 and TRBJ1-2; the D gene is possibly TRBD1 (5 bases). Germline CDR1 LGHNA, CDR2 YSLEER. The CDR3 loop spans 12 amino acids. Trimming left V 3 bases short and J 5 bases short, with 7 bases between. In DNA form, the CDR3 reads TGCGCCAGCAGCCACCCAGGGTATGGCTACACCTTC. Translating it yields CASSHPGYGYTF.

The chain recombines TRBV7-9 with TRBJ1-4; TRBD1 matches 9 bases. Per germline, CDR1 SEHNR and CDR2 FQNEAQ (reference sequence). The length of the CDR3 is 17 residues. The V segment lost 5 bases and the J segment 5 bases; nucleotides outside the gene matches: 12. The CDR3 DNA is TGTGCCAGCAGCCTCGACTCGACAGGGACAGGGAATGAAAAACTGTTTTTT. As protein: CASSLDSTGTGNEKLFF.

The chain employs TRBV28 and TRBJ2-2; TRBD2 aligns across 8 bases. The CDR3 is 14 amino acids. V shed 7 bases, J shed 4 bases, and the junction held 5 bases outside the gene matches. Germline V CDR1 and CDR2: MDHEN, SYDVKM. CDR3 bases: TGTGCCAGCAAGAGACGGGGGGGCACCGGGGAGCTGTTTTTT. Protein sequence: CASKRRGGTGELFF.

The V gene is TRBV19, the J gene TRBJ1-6, with 10 nucleotides matching TRBD1. V was pared by 6 bases and J by 14 bases, with 13 bases of the junction left unmatched. The CDR3 has 15 amino acids. Germline V gene data show CDR1 as LNHDA and CDR2 as SQIVND (reference sequence). CDR3 sequence (DNA): TGTGCCAGTAGGAATCCGGGACAGGGGATGTGGGCCCTCCACTTT. It encodes CASRNPGQGMWALHF.

V gene TRBV18 combines with J gene TRBJ2-7; no reliable D call. This CDR3 region has 15 residues. Trimming cost V 1 base and J 0 bases, with 10 bases left between them. In germline, CDR1 is KGHSH, CDR2 LQKENI. Written as DNA, the CDR3 is TGTGCCAGCTCACCACGGGCAAAACCCTCCTACGAGCAGTACTTC. This codes for CASSPRAKPSYEQYF.

The V and J genes are TRBV7-3 and TRBJ2-1, with D perhaps matching TRBD1 (6 bases). The germline V gene has CDR1 SGHTA and CDR2 FQGTGA. V dropped 2 bases and J dropped 9 bases, with 11 bases sitting between them. The CDR3 is made up of 13 amino acids. In DNA, the CDR3 is TGTGCCAGCAGCTTATCACAGGGTGGTGAGCAGTTCTTC. Protein sequence: CASSLSQGGEQFF.